The 10 T cell receptor beta chains in this list originate from one sample, sequenced in a study of blood T cell repertoires in COVID-19. The method was immunoSEQ multiplex PCR; TCRdb's version includes in-frame clones alone and lacks a portion of them. The repertoire includes fewer than 150,000 clones, around 91% of them detected once, and more than 3% sits in the top ten. The source material was peripheral blood. These TCRs come from a woman in her sixties or seventies with COVID-19, enrolled during active disease.

The V and J genes are TRBV5-8 and TRBJ2-3; perhaps TRBD2 as D (5 bases). Germline CDR1 reads SGHTS; CDR2 reads YDEGEE. This CDR3 is 16 amino acids long. V lost 4 bases, J lost 0 bases, and 15 bases lay in between. CDR3 amino acids: CASSGGLLSSTDTQYF. CDR3 coding DNA: TGTGCCAGCAGCGGCGGACTTCTATCTAGCACAGATACGCAGTATTTT.

This sequence joins TRBV5-1 and TRBJ2-3; possible D gene TRBD1, 6 bases. There are 17 residues in the CDR3. V was cut by 0 bases and J by 4 bases, with 18 bases left in between. The V gene's germline CDR1 is SGHRS and CDR2 YFSETQ. The CDR3 DNA reads TGCGCCAGCAGCTTGGGGAACTCAGGGGACCCTCCAGATACGCAGTATTTT. This encodes CASSLGNSGDPPDTQYF.

The CDR3 nucleotides read TGTGCCAGCAGCTTGGTCCAAGCGAACTATGGCTACACCTTC. Residues: CASSLVQANYGYTF. The chain combines TRBV5-4 with TRBJ1-2; D call uncertain. V shed 0 bases and J shed 2 bases, with 8 bases lying between them. The CDR3 contains 14 residues. The germline gives CDR1 SGHNT, CDR2 YYREEE (reference sequence).

This chain joins TRBV7-9 and TRBJ1-6; the D gene is possibly TRBD1 (6 bases). V was shortened by 5 bases and J by 8 bases, with 13 bases between the two germline ends. This CDR3 has 14 amino acids. Germline V gene lookup returns CDR1 SEHNR and CDR2 FQNEAQ (reference sequence). The CDR3 region is CASSTAGGDSPLHF. In DNA form, the CDR3 reads TGTGCCAGCAGCACAGCGGGGGGCGATTCACCCCTCCACTTT.

Here the CDR3 reads CASSSYLGMEVDYGYTF. In nucleotides, the CDR3 is TGTGCCAGCAGCAGTTATCTCGGGATGGAGGTTGACTATGGCTACACCTTC. This rearrangement joins TRBV5-4 to TRBJ1-2, with unresolved D. V was cut by 4 bases and J by 3 bases, with 22 bases left in between. CDR1 is SGHNT, CDR2 YYREEE, per germline (reference sequence). There are 17 residues in the CDR3.

The genes are TRBV13 and TRBJ2-7; 9 bases agree with TRBD1. The CDR3 is made up of 15 amino acids. Germline CDR1 reads PRHDT; CDR2 reads FYEKMQ (reference sequence). The junction had 10 bases not matched to a gene; V was cut back by 4 bases and J by 6 bases. CDR3 DNA: TGTGCCAGCAGCTCCTCCGGGACAGGGTTTAGCGAGCAGTACTTC. Translation: CASSSSGTGFSEQYF.

This clone was counted between two and nine times. This chain connects TRBV9 to TRBJ1-2; D ambiguous. Looked up from germline, CDR1 is SGDLS and CDR2 is YYNGEE. V was pared by 3 bases and J by 8 bases, with 26 bases between. This CDR3 has 17 residues. CDR3 region: CASSAALGAVVGGGYTF. The CDR3 DNA reads TGTGCCAGCAGCGCCGCCCTGGGTGCGGTTGTGGGTGGAGGCTACACCTTC.

The genes are TRBV6-2 or TRBV6-3 and TRBJ1-1; D uncertain. This CDR3 contains 11 residues. The V end was cut by 2 bases, the J end by 8 bases, with 6 bases between. Germline V gene sequence: CDR1 MNHEY, CDR2 SVGEGT. The CDR3 nucleotides are TGTGCCAGCAGTTACAGCTCAGAAGCTTTCTTT. Translated: CASSYSSEAFF.

This chain joins TRBV7-2 and TRBJ1-2, with a weak D call TRBD1 (5 bases). V was pared by 2 bases and J by 0 bases, with 10 bases between. Germline V gene sequence: CDR1 SGHTA, CDR2 FQGNSA. This CDR3 contains 15 residues. The chain's CDR3 is CASSLTGDSNYGYTF. In nucleotides, the CDR3 is TGTGCCAGCAGCTTAACTGGGGACTCTAACTATGGCTACACCTTC.

This clone appeared once. The chain joins TRBV18 to TRBJ2-5, with D possibly matching TRBD2 (7 bases). The CDR3 is 17 amino acids. Trimming pared 2 bases from V and 4 bases from J, leaving 20 bases between. Germline-derived CDR1 and CDR2 are KGHSH and LQKENI. In nucleotides, the CDR3 is TGTGCCAGCTCACCAAACCCCCCGGGGGGCGCATCAGAGACCCAGTACTTC. Amino acids: CASSPNPPGGASETQYF.